The rows below give T cell receptor beta chains drawn from one sample of a study of prognosis after radiotherapy for stage I lung cancer. TCRdb reprocessed the multiplex PCR reads via MiXCR and lists one record per CDR3 protein. The data show roughly 17,000 distinct CDR3 sequences, 29% seen once. The specimen was PBMCs, collected before or after stereotactic body radiation therapy (not recorded which). The receptors stem from a donor at least 50 years old with non-small cell lung cancer. The CDR3 runs from the conserved cysteine through the conserved F or W. D genes are given only for firm matches. Size is omitted from some rows. Given values are once, few, many or a class for expanded clones.

D	V	J	size	CDR3	DNA
-	TRBV2	TRBJ2-3	-	CASIVLGSREDTQYF	TGTGCCAGCATTGTCCTCGGGAGTCGGGAAGATACGCAGTATTTT
TRBD2	TRBV7-9	TRBJ2-1	many	CASSPSGSRYNEQFF	TGTGCCAGCAGCCCGAGCGGGAGTCGGTACAATGAGCAGTTCTTC
-	TRBV19	TRBJ2-7	many	CASSISSGHYEQYF	TGTGCCAGTAGTATATCGTCAGGGCACTACGAGCAGTACTTC
-	TRBV19	TRBJ2-2	many	CASSPGGLVGTGELFF	TGTGCCAGTAGTCCTGGGGGCTTAGTAGGCACCGGGGAGCTGTTTTTT
-	TRBV7-8	TRBJ2-5	many	CASSQAGNQETQYF	TGTGCCAGCAGCCAAGCAGGGAACCAAGAGACCCAGTACTTC
-	TRBV7-2	TRBJ2-1	-	CASSDPRGAEQFF	TGCGCCAGCAGCGATCCCCGGGGTGCTGAGCAGTTCTTC
TRBD2	TRBV27	TRBJ2-7	-	CASTPCSGRAGSYEQYF	TGTGCCAGCACCCCGTGTAGCGGGAGGGCCGGTTCCTACGAGCAGTACTTC
-	TRBV2	TRBJ2-3	many	CASRGNTDTQYF	TGTGCCAGCAGGGGGAACACAGATACGCAGTATTTT
-	TRBV20-1	TRBJ2-3	many	CSLAGLTDTQYF	TGCAGTCTAGCAGGGCTCACAGATACGCAGTATTTT
-	TRBV20-1	TRBJ1-2	-	CSAAASDAQGSVYGYTF	TGCAGTGCTGCCGCTAGCGACGCCCAGGGCTCTGTCTATGGCTACACCTTC
-	TRBV29-1	TRBJ2-7	many	CSVEVDYEQYF	TGCAGCGTTGAAGTTGACTACGAGCAGTACTTC
TRBD1	TRBV28	TRBJ2-5	many	CASSSRDRGPQETQYF	TGTGCCAGCAGTTCCCGGGACAGGGGGCCCCAAGAGACCCAGTACTTC
-	TRBV9	TRBJ1-2	many	CASSDPQGYTF	TGTGCCAGCAGCGACCCGCAGGGGTACACCTTC
-	TRBV20-1	TRBJ2-3	many	CSARGGFQVLNTDTQYF	TGCAGTGCTAGAGGCGGCTTCCAGGTTTTAAACACAGATACGCAGTATTTT
TRBD2	TRBV9	TRBJ2-7	many	CASSVAAASGQYF	TGTGCCAGCAGCGTAGCTGCGGCTAGCGGGCAGTACTTC
TRBD2	TRBV20-1	TRBJ2-1	many	CSAAPAGALGNEQFF	TGCAGTGCTGCACCAGCGGGAGCGTTGGGAAATGAGCAGTTCTTC
-	TRBV28	TRBJ1-6	-	CAGSLPGRNLHF	TGTGCCGGCAGTTTACCCGGTCGGAACCTCCACTTT
-	TRBV29-1	TRBJ1-2	many	CSVDGGTRGYTF	TGCAGCGTTGACGGGGGAACTCGGGGCTACACCTTC
-	TRBV18	TRBJ2-3	many	CASSPVRLKDTQYF	TGTGCCAGCTCACCAGTCAGGCTGAAAGATACGCAGTATTTT
-	TRBV30	TRBJ2-1	many	CAWRPTTVSSYNEQFF	TGTGCCTGGAGACCGACCACCGTTAGCTCCTACAATGAGCAGTTCTTC
-	TRBV10-2	TRBJ1-2	many	CASSDGGAGTGYTF	TGCGCCAGCAGTGATGGTGGGGCAGGGACTGGCTACACCTTC
-	TRBV19	TRBJ2-5	many	CASNPGGGTSKVETQYF	TGTGCCAGTAACCCGGGGGGCGGAACCTCAAAGGTAGAGACCCAGTACTTC
-	TRBV4-3	TRBJ1-2	many	CASSQPGQVNYGYTF	TGCGCCAGCAGCCAACCAGGACAAGTTAACTATGGCTACACCTTC
-	TRBV7-8	TRBJ2-1	medium-sized	CASSLRVGVNEQFF	TGTGCCAGCAGCTTAAGAGTAGGGGTTAATGAGCAGTTCTTC
TRBD2	TRBV12-3/TRBV12-4	TRBJ2-1	-	CASNMGLARVKQFF	TGTGCCAGCAACATGGGACTAGCGAGAGTTAAGCAGTTCTTC
-	TRBV5-8	TRBJ1-5	many	CASSLLENQPQHF	TGTGCCAGCAGCTTACTTGAGAATCAGCCCCAGCATTTT
-	TRBV7-9	TRBJ2-1	-	CASSRLVVDEQSF	TGTGCCAGCAGCCGACTAGTTGTCGATGAGCAGTCCTTC
-	TRBV6-2/TRBV6-3	TRBJ1-6	medium-sized	CASSPTGNSPLHF	TGTGCCAGCAGTCCTACAGGGAATTCACCCCTCCACTTT
-	TRBV13	TRBJ2-2	large	CASSRRQSGDTGELFF	TGTGCCAGCAGCCGACGACAATCGGGGGACACCGGGGAGCTGTTTTTT
TRBD2	TRBV7-2	TRBJ2-5	many	CASSLRTSGVHF	TGTGCCAGCAGCCTAAGGACTAGCGGAGTCCACTTC
-	TRBV12-3/TRBV12-4	TRBJ1-6	many	CASSLGTNSPLHF	TGTGCCAGCAGTTTAGGGACTAATTCACCCCTCCACTTT
-	TRBV5-4	TRBJ2-2	many	CASSRGRASTGELFF	TGTGCCAGCAGCCGGGGGCGAGCGAGTACCGGGGAGCTGTTTTTT